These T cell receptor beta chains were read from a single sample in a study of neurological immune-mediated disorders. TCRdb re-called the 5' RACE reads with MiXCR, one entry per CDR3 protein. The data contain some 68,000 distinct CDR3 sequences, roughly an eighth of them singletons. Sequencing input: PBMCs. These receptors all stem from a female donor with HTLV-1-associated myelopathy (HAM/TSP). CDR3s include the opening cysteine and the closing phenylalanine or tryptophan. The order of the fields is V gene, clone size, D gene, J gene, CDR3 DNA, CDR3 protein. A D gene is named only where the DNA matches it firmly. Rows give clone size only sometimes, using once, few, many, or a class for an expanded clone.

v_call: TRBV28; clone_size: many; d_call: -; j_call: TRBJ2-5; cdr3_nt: TGTGCCAGCAGTTTATTGCTGGCGGCCCAGTACTTC; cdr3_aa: CASSLLLAAQYF
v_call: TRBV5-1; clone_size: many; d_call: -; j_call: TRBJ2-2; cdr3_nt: TGCGCCAGCACTCCAGCCGTCAACACCGGGGAGCTGTTTTTT; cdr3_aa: CASTPAVNTGELFF
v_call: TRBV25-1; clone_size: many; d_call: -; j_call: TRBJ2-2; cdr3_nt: TGTGCCAGCAGTGATGGACAAAGAGGAACCGGGGAGCTGTTTTTT; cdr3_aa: CASSDGQRGTGELFF
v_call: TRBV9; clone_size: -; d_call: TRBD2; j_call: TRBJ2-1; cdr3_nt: TGTGCCAGCAGCGGACAGGGACTAGCGGGGGGACTGAGCTCCTACAATGAGCAGTTCTTC; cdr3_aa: CASSGQGLAGGLSSYNEQFF
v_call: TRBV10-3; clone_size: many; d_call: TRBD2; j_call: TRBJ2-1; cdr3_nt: TGTGCCAGCGGGGGGACCTACAATGAGCAGTTCTTC; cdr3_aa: CASGGTYNEQFF
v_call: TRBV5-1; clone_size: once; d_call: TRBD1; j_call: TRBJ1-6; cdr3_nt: TGCGCCAGCAGCACCGGACAGGGGAGCAATTCACCCCTCCACTTT; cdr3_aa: CASSTGQGSNSPLHF
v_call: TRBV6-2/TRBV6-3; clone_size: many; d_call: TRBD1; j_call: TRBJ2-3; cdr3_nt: TGTGCCAGCAGCGACAGGGCTGGCACAGATACGCAGTATTTT; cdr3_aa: CASSDRAGTDTQYF
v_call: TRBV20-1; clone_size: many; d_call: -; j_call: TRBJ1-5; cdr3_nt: TGCAGTGTCAAGGAGGGGGGGCCTCAGCCCCAGCATTTT; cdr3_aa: CSVKEGGPQPQHF
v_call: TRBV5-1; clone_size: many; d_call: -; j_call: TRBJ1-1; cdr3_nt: TGCGCCAGCAGCGACTCTATAGAAGCTTTCTTT; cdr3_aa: CASSDSIEAFF
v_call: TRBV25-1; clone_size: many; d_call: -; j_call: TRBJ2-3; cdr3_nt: TGTGCCAGCGGTGCCGGGACCCAATTCGCAGATACGCAGTATTTT; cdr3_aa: CASGAGTQFADTQYF
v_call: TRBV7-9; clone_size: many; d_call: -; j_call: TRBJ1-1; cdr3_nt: TGTGCCAGCAGCTCGTGGAGTTCCAGGAACACTGAAGCTTTCTTT; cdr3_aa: CASSSWSSRNTEAFF
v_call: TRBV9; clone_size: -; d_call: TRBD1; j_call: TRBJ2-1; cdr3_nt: TGTGCCAGCAGCGAGGGGGACAGGGAGTACGATGAGCAGTTCTTC; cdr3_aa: CASSEGDREYDEQFF
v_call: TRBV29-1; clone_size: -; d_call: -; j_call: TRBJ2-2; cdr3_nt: TGCAGCGTTGTAGGGCAGGAGAACACCGGGGAGCTGTTTTTT; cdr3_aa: CSVVGQENTGELFF
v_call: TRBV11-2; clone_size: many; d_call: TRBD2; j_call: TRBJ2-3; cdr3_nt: TGTGCCAGCAGCCTAAGACTAGCGGGGAGCACAGATACGCAGTATTTT; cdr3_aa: CASSLRLAGSTDTQYF
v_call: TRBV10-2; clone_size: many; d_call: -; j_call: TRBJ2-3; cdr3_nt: TGCGCCAGCAATTCAGGTGGGAGGGATACGCAGTATTTT; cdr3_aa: CASNSGGRDTQYF
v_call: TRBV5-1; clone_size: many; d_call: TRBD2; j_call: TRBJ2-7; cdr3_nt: TGCGCCAGCAGCTTGGGGCTAGCGGGGGGGCAGAACGAGCAGTACTTC; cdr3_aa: CASSLGLAGGQNEQYF
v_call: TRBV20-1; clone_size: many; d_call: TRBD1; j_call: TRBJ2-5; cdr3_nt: TGCAGTGCTAGTTACCTGGGACAGGGGGAAGAGACCCAGTACTTC; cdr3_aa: CSASYLGQGEETQYF
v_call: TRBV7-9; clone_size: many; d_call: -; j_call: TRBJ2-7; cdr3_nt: TGTGCCAGCAGCCCACCGGGGGTCGGAGGATACGAGCAGTACTTC; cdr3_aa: CASSPPGVGGYEQYF
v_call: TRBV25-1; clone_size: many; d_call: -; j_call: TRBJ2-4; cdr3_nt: TGTGCCAGCAGTGAATTTACAGAAGCAAACATTCAGTACTTC; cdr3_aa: CASSEFTEANIQYF
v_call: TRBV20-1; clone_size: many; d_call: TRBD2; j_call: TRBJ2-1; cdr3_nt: TGCAGTGCTAGAGATCGTAGAGCGGGGGGGTACAATGAGCAGTTCTTC; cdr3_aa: CSARDRRAGGYNEQFF
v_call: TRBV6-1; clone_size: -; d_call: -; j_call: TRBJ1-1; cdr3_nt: TGTGCCAGCAGTACGACAGGGAACACTGAAGCTTTCTTT; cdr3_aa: CASSTTGNTEAFF
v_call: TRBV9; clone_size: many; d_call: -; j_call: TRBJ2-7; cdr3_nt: TGTGCCAGCAGCGTAGTGGGTAGCTCGGACGAGCAGTACTTC; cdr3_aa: CASSVVGSSDEQYF
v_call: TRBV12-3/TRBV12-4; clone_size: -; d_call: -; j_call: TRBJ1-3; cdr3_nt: TGTGCCAGCAGTTCAGCCCGGGGGGGACTGACGACGGGAAACACCATATATTTT; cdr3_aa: CASSSARGGLTTGNTIYF
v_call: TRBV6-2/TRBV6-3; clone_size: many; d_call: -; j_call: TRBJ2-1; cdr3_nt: TGTGCCAGCAGTTACCCAATGGGGGCCCCTGCCTACAATGAGCAGTTCTTC; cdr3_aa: CASSYPMGAPAYNEQFF
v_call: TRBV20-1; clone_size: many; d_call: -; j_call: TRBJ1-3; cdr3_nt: TGCAGTGCCACGACGGTTTCTAGCTCTGGAAACACCATATATTTT; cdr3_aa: CSATTVSSSGNTIYF
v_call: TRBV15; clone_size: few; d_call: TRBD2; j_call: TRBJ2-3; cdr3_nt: TGTGCCACCAGCAGAGTTGCGGGGGGGCGGACAGATACGCAGTATTTT; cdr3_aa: CATSRVAGGRTDTQYF
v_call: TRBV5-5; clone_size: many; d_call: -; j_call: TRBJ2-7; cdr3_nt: TGTGCCAGCAGCTTGGGGCCGCTCTTTGACGAGCAGTACTTC; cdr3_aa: CASSLGPLFDEQYF
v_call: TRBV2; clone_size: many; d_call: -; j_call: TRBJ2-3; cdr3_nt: TGTGCCAGCAGTGATGGACAGATACGCACAGATACGCAGTATTTT; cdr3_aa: CASSDGQIRTDTQYF
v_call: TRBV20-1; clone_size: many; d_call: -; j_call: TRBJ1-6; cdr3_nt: TGCAGTGCTAGACCCCCCAGGGGAGGGTCACCCCTCCACTTT; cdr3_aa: CSARPPRGGSPLHF
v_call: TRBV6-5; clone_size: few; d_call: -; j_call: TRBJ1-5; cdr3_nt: TGTGCCAGCAGTTCCTCCCCCTATCTCGGCCCTCAGCCCCAGCATTTT; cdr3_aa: CASSSSPYLGPQPQHF
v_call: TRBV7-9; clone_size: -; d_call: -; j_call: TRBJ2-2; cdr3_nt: TGTGCCAGCAGCTTGGGGTTACAGGCCACTGGGGACACCGGGGAGCTGTTTTTT; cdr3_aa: CASSLGLQATGDTGELFF
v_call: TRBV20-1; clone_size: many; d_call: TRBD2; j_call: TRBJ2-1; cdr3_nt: TGCAGTGCTAGTAGTTGGACTAGCGGGGACAATGAGCAGTTCTTC; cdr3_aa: CSASSWTSGDNEQFF
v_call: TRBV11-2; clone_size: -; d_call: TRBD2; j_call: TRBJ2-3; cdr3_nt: TGTGCCAGCAGCTCACGGGGGGGGCGCACGGATACGCAGTATTTT; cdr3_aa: CASSSRGGRTDTQYF
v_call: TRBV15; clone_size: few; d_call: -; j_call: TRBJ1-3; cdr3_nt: TGTGCCACCAGCGAATGGGGGTCTGGAAACACCATATATTTT; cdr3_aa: CATSEWGSGNTIYF
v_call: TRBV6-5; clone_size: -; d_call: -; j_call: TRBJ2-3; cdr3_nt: TGTGCCAGCAGATTCACCCGCTGGGCAGATACGCAGTATTTT; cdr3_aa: CASRFTRWADTQYF
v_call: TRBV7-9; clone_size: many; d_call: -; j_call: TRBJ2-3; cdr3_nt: TGTGCCAGCAGCCCCTGGAAGGGGCCGGCAGATACGCAGTATTTT; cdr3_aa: CASSPWKGPADTQYF
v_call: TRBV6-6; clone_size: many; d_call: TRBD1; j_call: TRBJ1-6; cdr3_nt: TGTGCCAGCAGAACGACAGGGCTGAATTCACCCCTCCACTTT; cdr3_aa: CASRTTGLNSPLHF
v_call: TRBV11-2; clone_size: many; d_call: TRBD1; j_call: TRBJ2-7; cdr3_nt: TGTGCCAGCAGCCCAGGCGGGACAGGGAATTCAGGGCAGTACTTC; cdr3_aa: CASSPGGTGNSGQYF
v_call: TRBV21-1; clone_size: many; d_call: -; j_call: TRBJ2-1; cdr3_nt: TGTGCCAGCAGCAAAATTCGTCCAGGGGCGCGGGTGTCCTACAATGAGCAGTTCTTC; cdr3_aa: CASSKIRPGARVSYNEQFF
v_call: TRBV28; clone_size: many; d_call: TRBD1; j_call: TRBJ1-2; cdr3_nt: TGTGCCAGCATCGGCGGAGGTCGGGACAGGACCTCCCTAACCTATGGCTACACCTTC; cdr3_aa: CASIGGGRDRTSLTYGYTF